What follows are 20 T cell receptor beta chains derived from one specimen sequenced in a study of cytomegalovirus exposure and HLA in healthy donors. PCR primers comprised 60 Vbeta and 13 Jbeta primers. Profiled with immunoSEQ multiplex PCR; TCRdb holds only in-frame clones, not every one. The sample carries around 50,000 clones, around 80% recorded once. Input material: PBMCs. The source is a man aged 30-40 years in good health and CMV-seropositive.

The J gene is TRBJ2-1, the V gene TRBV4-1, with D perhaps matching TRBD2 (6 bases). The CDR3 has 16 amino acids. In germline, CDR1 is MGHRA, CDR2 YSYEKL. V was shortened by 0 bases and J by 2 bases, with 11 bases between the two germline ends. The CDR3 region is CASSQDQSGPYNEQFF. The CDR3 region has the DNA TGCGCCAGCAGCCAAGATCAAAGCGGGCCCTACAATGAGCAGTTCTTC.

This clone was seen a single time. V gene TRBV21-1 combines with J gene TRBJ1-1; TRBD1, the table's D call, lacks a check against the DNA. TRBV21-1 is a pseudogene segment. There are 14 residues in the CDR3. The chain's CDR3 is CASSGSDRDDGAFF. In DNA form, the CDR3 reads TGTGCCAGCAGCGGGTCGGACAGGGATGATGGAGCTTTCTTT.

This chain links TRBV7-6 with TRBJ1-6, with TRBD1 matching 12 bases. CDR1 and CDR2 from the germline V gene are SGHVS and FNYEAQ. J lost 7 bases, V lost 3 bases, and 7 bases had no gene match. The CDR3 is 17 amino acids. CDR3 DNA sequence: TGTGCCAGCAGCTTGGGACAGGGGGCTCCGGAGAATTCACCCCTCCACTTT. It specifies CASSLGQGAPENSPLHF.

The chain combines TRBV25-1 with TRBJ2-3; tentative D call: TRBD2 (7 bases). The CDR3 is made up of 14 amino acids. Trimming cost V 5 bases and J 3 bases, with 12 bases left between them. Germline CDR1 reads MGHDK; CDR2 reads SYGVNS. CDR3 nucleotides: TGTGCCAGCAGTTGGGGGGGGGCTACAGATACGCAGTATTTT. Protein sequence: CASSWGGATDTQYF. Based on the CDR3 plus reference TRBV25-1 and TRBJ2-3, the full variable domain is EADIYQTPRYLVIGTGKKITLECSQTMGHDKMYWYQQDPGMELHLIHYSYGVNSTEKGDLSSESTVSRIRTEHFPLTLESARPSHTSQYLCASSWGGATDTQYFGPGTRLTVL.

CDR3 bases: TGTGCCAGCCGGTCTCCTGGACAGGGGGCAGATACGCAGTATTTT. This codes for CASRSPGQGADTQYF. This chain joins TRBV28 and TRBJ2-3; 10 nucleotides align to TRBD1. This CDR3 comprises 15 residues. The V and J ends lost 8 bases and 4 bases, in that order; junction bases with no gene match: 9. Germline assignment: CDR1 MDHEN and CDR2 SYDVKM.

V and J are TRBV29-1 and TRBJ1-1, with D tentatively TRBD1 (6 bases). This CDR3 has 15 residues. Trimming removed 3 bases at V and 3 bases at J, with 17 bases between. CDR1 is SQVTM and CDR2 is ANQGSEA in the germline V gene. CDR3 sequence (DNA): TGCAGCGTTGATCAATTCCGAGGGGGTGACACTGAAGCTTTCTTT. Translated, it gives CSVDQFRGGDTEAFF.

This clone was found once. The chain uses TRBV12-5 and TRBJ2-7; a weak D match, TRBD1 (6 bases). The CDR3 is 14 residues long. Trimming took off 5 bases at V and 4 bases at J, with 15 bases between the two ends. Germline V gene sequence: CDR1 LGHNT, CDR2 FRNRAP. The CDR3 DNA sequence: TGTGCTAGTGGTAGGACAGAGAAGCAATACGAGCAGTACTTC. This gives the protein CASGRTEKQYEQYF.

In nucleotides, the CDR3 is TGCGCCAGCAGCAGACAGGGGGCATACAATGAGCAGTTCTTC. This gives the protein CASSRQGAYNEQFF. The chain recombines TRBV5-1 with TRBJ2-1; 10 bases are a match to TRBD1. The ends lost 4 bases at V and 4 bases at J; junction bases unmatched: 2. Germline loops: CDR1 SGHRS, CDR2 YFSETQ. This CDR3 spans 14 amino acids.

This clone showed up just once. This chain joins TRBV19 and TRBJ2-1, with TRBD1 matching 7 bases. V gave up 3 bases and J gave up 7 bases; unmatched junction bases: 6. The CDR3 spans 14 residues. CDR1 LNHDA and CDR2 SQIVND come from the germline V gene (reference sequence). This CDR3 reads CASSMGQPSNEQFF. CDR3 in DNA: TGTGCCAGTAGTATGGGACAGCCGTCTAATGAGCAGTTCTTC.

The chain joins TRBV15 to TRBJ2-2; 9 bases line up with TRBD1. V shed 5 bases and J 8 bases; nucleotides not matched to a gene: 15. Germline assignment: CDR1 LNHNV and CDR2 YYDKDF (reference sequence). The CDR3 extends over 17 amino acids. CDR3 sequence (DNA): TGTGCCACCAGCGAACCCTCGGGACAGGGTATCACTGGGGAGCTGTTTTTT. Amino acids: CATSEPSGQGITGELFF.

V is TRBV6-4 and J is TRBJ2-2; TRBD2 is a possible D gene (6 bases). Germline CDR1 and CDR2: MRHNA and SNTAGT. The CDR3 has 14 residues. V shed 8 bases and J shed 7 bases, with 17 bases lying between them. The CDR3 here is CASRVLASGGELFF. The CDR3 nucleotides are TGTGCCAGCCGGGTTCTAGCGTCAGGCGGGGAGCTGTTTTTT.

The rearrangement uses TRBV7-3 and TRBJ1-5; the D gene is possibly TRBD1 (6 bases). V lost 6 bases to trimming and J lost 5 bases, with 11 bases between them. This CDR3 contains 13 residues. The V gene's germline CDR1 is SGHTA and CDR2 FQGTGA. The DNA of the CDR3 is TGTGCCAGCAGTGCAGGGGTGGATCAGCCCCAGCATTTT. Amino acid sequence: CASSAGVDQPQHF.

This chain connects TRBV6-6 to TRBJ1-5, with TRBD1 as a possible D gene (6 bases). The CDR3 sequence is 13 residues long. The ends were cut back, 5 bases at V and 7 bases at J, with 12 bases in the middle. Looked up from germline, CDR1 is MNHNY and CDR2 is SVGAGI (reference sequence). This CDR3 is CASSRQVPQPQHF. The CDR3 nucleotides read TGTGCCAGCAGTAGACAGGTCCCCCAGCCCCAGCATTTT.

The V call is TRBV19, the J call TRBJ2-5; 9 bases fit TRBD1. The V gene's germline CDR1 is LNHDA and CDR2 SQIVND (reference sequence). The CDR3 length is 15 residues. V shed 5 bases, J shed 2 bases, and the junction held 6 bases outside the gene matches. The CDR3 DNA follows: TGTGCCAGTAGTGTGGGACAGGGCGTTCAAGAGACCCAGTACTTC. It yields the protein CASSVGQGVQETQYF.

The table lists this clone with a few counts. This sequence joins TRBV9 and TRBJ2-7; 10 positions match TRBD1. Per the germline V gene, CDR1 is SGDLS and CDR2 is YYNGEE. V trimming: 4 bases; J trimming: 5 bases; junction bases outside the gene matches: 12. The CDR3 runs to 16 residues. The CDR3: CASSLTPGGQGDEQYF. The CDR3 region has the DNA TGTGCCAGCAGCCTAACCCCCGGAGGACAGGGGGACGAGCAGTACTTC.

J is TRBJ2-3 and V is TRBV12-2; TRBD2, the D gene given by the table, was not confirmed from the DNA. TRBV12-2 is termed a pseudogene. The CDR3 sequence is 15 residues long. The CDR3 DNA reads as TGTGCAAGTCCCTTGGGTGGGACTAGCACAGATACGCAGTATTTT. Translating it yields CASPLGGTSTDTQYF.

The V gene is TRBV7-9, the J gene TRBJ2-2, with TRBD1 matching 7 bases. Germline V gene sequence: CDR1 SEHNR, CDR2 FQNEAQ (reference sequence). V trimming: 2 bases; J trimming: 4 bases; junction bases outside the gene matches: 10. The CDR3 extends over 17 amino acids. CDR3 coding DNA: TGTGCCAGCAGCTTAAGGGGAAGGACAGGCACCACCGGGGAGCTGTTTTTT. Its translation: CASSLRGRTGTTGELFF.

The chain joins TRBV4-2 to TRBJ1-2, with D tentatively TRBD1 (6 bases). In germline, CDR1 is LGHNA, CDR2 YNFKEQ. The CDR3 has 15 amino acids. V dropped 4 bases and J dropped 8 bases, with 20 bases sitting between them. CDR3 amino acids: CASSPEVMGARGYTF. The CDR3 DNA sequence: TGTGCCAGCAGCCCAGAGGTTATGGGGGCCCGGGGCTACACCTTC.

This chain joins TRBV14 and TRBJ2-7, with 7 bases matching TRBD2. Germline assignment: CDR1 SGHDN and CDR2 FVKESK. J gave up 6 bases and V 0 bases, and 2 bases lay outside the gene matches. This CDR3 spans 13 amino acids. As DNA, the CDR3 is TGTGCCAGCAGCCAAGACGGGGGGTTCGAGCAGTACTTC. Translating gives CASSQDGGFEQYF. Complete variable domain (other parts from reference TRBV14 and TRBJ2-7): EAGVTQFPSHSVIEKGQTVTLRCDPISGHDNLYWYRRVMGKEIKFLLHFVKESKQDESGMPNNRFLAERTGGTYSTLKVQPAELEDSGVYFCASSQDGGFEQYFGPGTRLTVT.

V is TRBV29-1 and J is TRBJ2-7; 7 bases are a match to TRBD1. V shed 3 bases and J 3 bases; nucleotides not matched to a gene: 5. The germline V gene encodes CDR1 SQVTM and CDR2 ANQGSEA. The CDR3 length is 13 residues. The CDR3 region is CSVDSQGDYEQYF. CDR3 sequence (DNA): TGCAGCGTTGATTCCCAGGGGGACTACGAGCAGTACTTC.